The following is a T cell receptor beta chain sequence with its context. This clonotype was seen at least ten times. This receptor's antigen is unknown. Per-base quality was not reported, and no clone a single base away is much larger than it. V gives up 5 bases and J gives up 2 bases, and the segment between their germline ends measures 13 bases. From cysteine to phenylalanine, the CDR3 is 15 amino acids long. Just CDR3 DNA is preserved here, 45 bases in frame from base 1. CDR1 is given as KGHDR and CDR2 as SFDVKD, both from the germline V gene. This record comes from a study of Graves' ophthalmopathy and Graves' hyperthyroidism listed by TCRdb under 2018. Background for the entire study: Peripheral blood samples were taken at the time of initial diagnosis, before any treatment was given. The independent validation cohort included about 19 hyperthyroidism patients plus 17 patients who later progressed from hyperthyroidism to ophthalmopathy. To tell Graves' ophthalmopathy apart from Graves' hyperthyroidism, and to predict which patients would progress to ophthalmopathy, the study relied on TCR beta repertoire signatures. To explore V-J signatures that distinguish ophthalmopathy from hyperthyroidism, a discovery set of about a hundred patients was enrolled, made up of 43 with ophthalmopathy and around 57 with stable hyperthyroidism. In total, 135 blood samples were TCR-sequenced: some 40 ophthalmopathy, roughly 77 hyperthyroidism and some 17 hyperthyroidism-to-ophthalmopathy patients. T-cell repertoires of thyroid tissue and blood were compared in over 5 hyperthyroidism patients. Following sampling, methimazole starting at 30 mg daily was administered to hyperthyroidism patients, and high-dose intravenous methylprednisolone was administered to ophthalmopathy patients.

A patient counted as having stable hyperthyroidism if there was no progression to ophthalmopathy within 18 months of follow-up. Hyperthyroidism patients were newly diagnosed, were aged 18 to 65 years, and had a disease duration under 2 months. Patients with other autoimmune diseases, uncontrolled infections, pregnancy or lactation were excluded. Clinical symptoms, serum thyroxine, TRAb, thyroid ultrasound and orbital computed tomography formed the basis of the diagnosis. Ficoll-Paque density gradient centrifugation was used to isolate PBMCs from about 9 ml of fresh peripheral blood. Total RNA was extracted using Trizol reagent, and RNA quality was checked on an Agilent 2100 Bioanalyzer. TCR beta CDR3 regions were amplified from RNA transcripts for repertoire sequencing. A first-round RT-PCR used HTBI primers with the Qiagen OneStep RT-PCR kit, followed by a second-round multiplex PCR, size selection and purification. Libraries were sequenced paired-end with 100 bp reads on an Illumina HiSeq2000. Per the authors' processing: SOAPnuke was used to process the reads, removing any read that contained adapters or uncalled bases, had a mean Phred below 15, or lacked an exact match to the constant primer or identifier. COPE v1.2.5 was used to merge the high-quality paired reads. Unique nucleotide sequences were defined as clonotypes and aligned to IMGT TRB V, D and J references using MiTCR v1.1. The analysis was limited to V-J combinations with a frequency above 0.0001, which together covered 99.2% of the repertoires. For each V-J combination, a TCR clonal expansion and chaos score was defined as F50 clonal expansion divided by the chaos observed in the TCRdist matrix. Welch's t-statistics and random forest were used to narrow the features down to more than 10 V-J combinations, which were then fed into a naive Bayes classifier. The similarity between thyroid and blood repertoires was quantified using the Morisita-Horn index. TCRdb cleaned the public reads at Q25 with fastp, built clones with MiXCR and kept in-frame beta chains. Under each unique CDR3 protein, matching rows form one entry showing the most common genes and DNA. For this entry, the V and J calls and clone size follow TCRdb and not the study's own pipeline. A total of tens of thousands of distinct CDR3 sequences appear in this sample, roughly 52% of them only once. Together, the top ten hold 20% to 30% of the sample.

On the study overall, not on this receptor specifically: In validation, the model predicted ophthalmopathy progression with more than 55% sensitivity and about 77% specificity; 12 predicted patients were CT-confirmed with GO in a median of 6.5 months. No statistical method was used to predetermine the sample size, and group allocation was not hidden from the investigators. Ophthalmopathy was separated from stable hyperthyroidism by the 13-signature model with just under 90% sensitivity and less than 82% specificity in cross-validation and with 80%/75% in the test set. Most expanded thyroid clonotypes with frequency above 0.001 were also detected in blood, suggesting blood repertoires may reflect the thyroid immune response.

This sequence originates from an adult woman with stable Graves' hyperthyroidism. The sequence joins TRBV24-1 to TRBJ2-3; the D gene could be either TRBD1 or TRBD2, each agreeing at 7 bases. The specimen sequenced was peripheral blood. The nucleotide sequence is given as TGTGCCACCAGTGGCAGGGGGGGACCCACAGATACGCAGTATTTT. Its coded protein is CATSGRGGPTDTQYF.